This TCR beta chain is from a study of T cell changes during pregnancy in multiple sclerosis. Clones were read by immunoSEQ multiplex PCR, and TCRdb kept only the in-frame ones, dropping some. Of 35,000 to 45,000 clones listed, roughly 85% were seen once; the top ten hold 0.75% to 1%. CDR1 and CDR2 from the germline V gene are SGHNT and YENEEA. The CDR3 loop spans 13 amino acids. V lost 3 bases and J 1 base, leaving 6 bases between the germline ends. Specimen: CD4+ T cells from peripheral blood mononuclear cells, collected after pregnancy. This sequence was found in a female donor with multiple sclerosis, enrolled in a pregnancy study. The rearrangement links TRBV11-3 to TRBJ1-1; D is unclear. CDR3 coding DNA: TGTGCCAGCAGCTTGGAGGGGAACACTGAAGCTTTCTTT. Encoded protein: CASSLEGNTEAFF.